This TCR beta chain came from a study of radiotherapy plus CTLA-4 blockade in lung cancer (dated by TCRdb to the late 2010s). For context, the study as a whole: Objective responses occurred in approximately 19% of enrolled patients, and 25% to 40% achieved disease control.

Points on this clone: Its cognate antigen has yet to be identified. No much larger clone exists at a distance of one base, and base qualities are not known.

The study evaluated CTLA-4 blockade (ipilimumab) given together with focal radiation therapy in patients who had chemo-refractory metastatic non-small-cell lung cancer. Broad study findings and their caveats: The strongest predictors of response, as reported, were early dynamic changes in blood T cell clones along with a rise in serum interferon-beta after radiation. After treatment with radiotherapy and ipilimumab, TCR clones that originated in tumors expanded in peripheral blood.

Library method: the immunoSEQ multiplex PCR assay. TCRdb took this table from immuneACCESS and kept in-frame rearrangements with V and J called. Such tables lack part of the clones; where checked against another copy, unresolved V genes explain under half of the gap, and the rest is unexplained. A total of tens of thousands of clones appear in this sample, 79% of them only once. Approximately 16% of the sample goes to the ten largest clones. Via the germline V gene, CDR1 is SGDLS and CDR2 YYNGEE. The CDR3 goes from the cysteine to the phenylalanine over 14 residues. Only the CDR3 region is kept as DNA, spanning 42 bases read in frame from base 1. Clipping removes 3 bases from V and 7 bases from J, with 4 as the unmatched junction base count.

The receptor chain draws on TRBV9 and TRBJ1-6; 7 central bases correspond to TRBD1. The input for sequencing was peripheral blood, taken from a patient treated with radiotherapy plus ipilimumab. This clonotype originated in a human donor with non-small cell lung cancer that progressed on radiotherapy plus ipilimumab. At the DNA level, the sequence is TGTGCCAGCAGCGCCGGGACAGCAAATTCACCCCTCCACTTT. It specifies CASSAGTANSPLHF.